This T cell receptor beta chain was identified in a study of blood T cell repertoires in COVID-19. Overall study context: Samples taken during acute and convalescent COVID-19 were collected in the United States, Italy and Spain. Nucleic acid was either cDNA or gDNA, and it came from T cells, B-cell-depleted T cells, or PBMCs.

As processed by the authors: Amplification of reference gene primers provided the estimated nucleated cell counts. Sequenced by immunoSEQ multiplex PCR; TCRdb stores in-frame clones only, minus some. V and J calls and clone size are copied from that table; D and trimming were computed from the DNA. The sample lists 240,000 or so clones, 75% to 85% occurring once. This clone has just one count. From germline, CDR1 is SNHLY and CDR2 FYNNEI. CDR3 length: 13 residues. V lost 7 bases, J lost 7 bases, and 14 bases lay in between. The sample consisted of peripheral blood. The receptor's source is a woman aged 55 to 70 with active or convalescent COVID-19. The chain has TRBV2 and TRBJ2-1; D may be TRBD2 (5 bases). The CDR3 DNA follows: TGTGCCAGCACCCGGGGAATTGCGAATGAGCAGTTCTTC. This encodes CASTRGIANEQFF.